The sequence of this TCR beta chain was determined in a study of blood T cell repertoires in COVID-19. Study overall: The study drew acute and convalescent COVID-19 samples from the United States, Italy and Spain.

The protocol was immunoSEQ multiplex PCR, while the TCRdb copy is restricted to in-frame clones and leaves out a portion. In the table there are 150,000 to 200,000 clones, 79% of which are singletons. Enrolled through a virtual design, the participants were between roughly 18 and 90 years of age and came from about two dozen US areas. Germline V lookup: CDR1 SGHTA, CDR2 FQGNSA. Trimming at V came to 2 bases and at J to 1 base, leaving 3 bases not matched to a gene. CDR3 length: 16 residues. This TCR came from a woman between 65 and 79 years old in a cohort exposed to, infected with or recovered from COVID-19 (not recorded which). The chain joins TRBV7-2 to TRBJ1-1; 11 nucleotides agree with TRBD1. Sequenced material: PBMCs or T cells enriched from blood (not recorded which). CDR3 nucleotide sequence: TGTGCCAGCAGCTTAATAGGGACAGGGGGGAACACTGAAGCTTTCTTT. Translating it yields CASSLIGTGGNTEAFF.